This TCR beta chain was captured in a study of regulatory T cells in long-lasting Graves disease. Whole-study findings and limits: Rather than thyroid tissue, only peripheral blood underwent study. Fewer public clonotypes were shared by new patients (roughly 910) than by persistent patients (2,741).

Construction of the TCR beta libraries employed iRepertoire HTBI primers in conjunction with Arm-PCR of CDR3 regions. TCRdb re-called the multiplex PCR reads through MiXCR, storing one row per CDR3 protein. The sample consists of 300,000 to 500,000 distinct CDR3 sequences, around 20% of them appearing once. This clonotype showed up just once. Its specificity is not known. As for time point: persistent/refractory GD, antithyroid drugs over 5 years with positive TRAb. Extracted PBMC RNA gave rise to the TCR library. V shed 5 bases, J shed 5 bases, and the junction held 12 bases outside the gene matches. Germline CDR1 is LNHDA and CDR2 is SQIVND (reference sequence). There are 16 residues in the CDR3.

The chain combines TRBV19 with TRBJ2-3, with 8 bases matching TRBD2. The sample here was peripheral blood mononuclear cells (PBMCs), taken when the disease was refractory, from a patient treated with antithyroid drugs. This TCR derives from a female donor with Graves disease. The CDR3 sequence: CASSSPREGRGDTQYF. DNA for the CDR3: TGTGCCAGTAGTTCACCCCGGGAGGGCCGGGGAGATACGCAGTATTTT.